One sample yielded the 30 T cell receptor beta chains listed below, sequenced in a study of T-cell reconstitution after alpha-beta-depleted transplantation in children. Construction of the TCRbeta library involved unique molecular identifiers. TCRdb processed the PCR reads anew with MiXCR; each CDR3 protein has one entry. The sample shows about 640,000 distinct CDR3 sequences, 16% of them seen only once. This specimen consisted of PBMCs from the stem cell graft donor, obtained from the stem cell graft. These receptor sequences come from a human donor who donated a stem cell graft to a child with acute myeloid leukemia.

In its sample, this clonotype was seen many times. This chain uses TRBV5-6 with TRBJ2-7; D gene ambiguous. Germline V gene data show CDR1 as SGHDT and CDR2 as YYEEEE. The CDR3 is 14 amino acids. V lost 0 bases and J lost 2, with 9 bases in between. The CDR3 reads CASSLGRTTYEQYF. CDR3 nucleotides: TGTGCCAGCAGCTTGGGGAGAACTACCTACGAGCAGTACTTC.

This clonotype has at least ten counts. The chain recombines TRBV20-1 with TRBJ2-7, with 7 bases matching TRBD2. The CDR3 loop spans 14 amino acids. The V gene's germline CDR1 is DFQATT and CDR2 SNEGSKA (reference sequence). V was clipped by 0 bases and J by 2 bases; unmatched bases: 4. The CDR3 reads CSARDPAGAYEQYV. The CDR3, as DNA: TGCAGTGCTAGAGATCCCGCGGGAGCCTACGAGCAGTACGTC.

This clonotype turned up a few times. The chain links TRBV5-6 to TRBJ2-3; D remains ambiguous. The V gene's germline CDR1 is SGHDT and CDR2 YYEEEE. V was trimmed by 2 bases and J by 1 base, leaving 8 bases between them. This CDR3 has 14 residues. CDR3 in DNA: TGTGCCAGCAGCTTCCCTGGTCGCACAGATACGCAGTATTTT. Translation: CASSFPGRTDTQYF.

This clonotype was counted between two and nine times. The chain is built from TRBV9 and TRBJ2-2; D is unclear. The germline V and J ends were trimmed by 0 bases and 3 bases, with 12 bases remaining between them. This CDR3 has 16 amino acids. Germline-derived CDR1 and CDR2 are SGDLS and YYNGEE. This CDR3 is CASSVAMVWDTGELFF. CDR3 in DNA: TGTGCCAGCAGCGTAGCTATGGTGTGGGACACCGGGGAGCTGTTTTTT. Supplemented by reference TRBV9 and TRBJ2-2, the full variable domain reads DSGVTQTPKHLITATGQRVTLRCSPRSGDLSVYWYQQSLDQGLQFLIQYYNGEERAKGNILERFSAQQFPDLHSELNLSSLELGDSALYFCASSVAMVWDTGELFFGEGSRLTVL.

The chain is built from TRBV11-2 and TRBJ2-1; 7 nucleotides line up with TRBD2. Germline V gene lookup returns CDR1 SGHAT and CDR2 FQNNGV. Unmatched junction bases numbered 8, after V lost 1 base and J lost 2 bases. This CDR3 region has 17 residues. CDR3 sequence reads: CASSLVGGGNTYNEQFF. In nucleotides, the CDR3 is TGTGCCAGCAGCTTAGTTGGGGGGGGGAACACCTACAATGAGCAGTTCTTC.

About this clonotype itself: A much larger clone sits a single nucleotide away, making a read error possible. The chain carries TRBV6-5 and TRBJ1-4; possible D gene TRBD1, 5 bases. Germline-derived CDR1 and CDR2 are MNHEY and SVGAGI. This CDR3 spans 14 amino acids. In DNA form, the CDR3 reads TGTGCCAGCAGTTACTCTTGGGGGGATGAAAAACTGTCTTTT. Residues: CASSYSWGDEKLSF.

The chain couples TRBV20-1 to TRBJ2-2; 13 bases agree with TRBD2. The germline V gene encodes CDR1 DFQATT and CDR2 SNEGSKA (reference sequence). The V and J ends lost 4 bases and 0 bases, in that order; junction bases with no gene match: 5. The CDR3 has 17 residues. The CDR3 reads CSATGLAGAANTGELFF. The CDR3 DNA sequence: TGCAGTGCTACTGGACTAGCGGGGGCCGCGAACACCGGGGAGCTGTTTTTT.

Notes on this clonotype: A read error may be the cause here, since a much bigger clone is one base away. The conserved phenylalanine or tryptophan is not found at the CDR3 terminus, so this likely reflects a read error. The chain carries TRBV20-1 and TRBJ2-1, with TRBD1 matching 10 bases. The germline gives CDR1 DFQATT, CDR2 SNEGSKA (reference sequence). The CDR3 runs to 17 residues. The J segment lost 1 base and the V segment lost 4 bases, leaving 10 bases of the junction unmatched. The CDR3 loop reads CSATGTGVFWSYNEQFC. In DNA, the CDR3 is TGCAGTGCTACCGGGACAGGGGTCTTCTGGTCCTACAATGAGCAGTTCTGC.

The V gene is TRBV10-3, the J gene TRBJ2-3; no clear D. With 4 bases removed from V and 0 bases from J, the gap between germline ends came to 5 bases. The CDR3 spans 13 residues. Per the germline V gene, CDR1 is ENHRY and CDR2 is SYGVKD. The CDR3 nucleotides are TGTGCCATCAGTGGCCAGAGCACAGATACGCAGTATTTT. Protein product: CAISGQSTDTQYF.

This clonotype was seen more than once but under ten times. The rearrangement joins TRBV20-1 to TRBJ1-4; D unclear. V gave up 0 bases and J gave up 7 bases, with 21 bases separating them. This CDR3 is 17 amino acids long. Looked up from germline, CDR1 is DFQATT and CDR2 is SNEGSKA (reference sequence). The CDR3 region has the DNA TGCAGTGCTAGAGATCCCCTCGTGTCAGTCAGGAGTGAAAAACTGTTTTTT. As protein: CSARDPLVSVRSEKLFF.

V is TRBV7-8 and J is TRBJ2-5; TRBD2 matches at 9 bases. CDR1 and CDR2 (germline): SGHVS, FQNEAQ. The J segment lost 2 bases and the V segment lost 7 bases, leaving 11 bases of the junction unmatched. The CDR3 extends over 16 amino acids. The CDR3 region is CASTARGSGGQETQYF. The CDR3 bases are TGTGCCAGCACCGCCCGGGGTAGCGGGGGACAAGAGACCCAGTACTTC.

Here the CDR3 reads CASSLAGQGSSGANVLTF. The CDR3 nucleotides read TGTGCCAGCAGCTTAGCGGGACAGGGTTCCTCTGGGGCCAACGTCCTGACTTTC. The V gene is TRBV11-1, the J gene TRBJ2-6, with 9 nucleotides matching TRBD1. CDR1 is SGHAT and CDR2 is FQDESV in the germline V gene (reference sequence). The CDR3 covers 18 residues. Trimming at V came to 0 bases and at J to 0 bases, leaving 3 bases not matched to a gene.

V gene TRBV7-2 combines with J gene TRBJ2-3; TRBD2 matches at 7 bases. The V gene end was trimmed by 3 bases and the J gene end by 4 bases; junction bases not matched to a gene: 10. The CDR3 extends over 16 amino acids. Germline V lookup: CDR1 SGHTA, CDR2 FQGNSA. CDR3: CASSFKSGAPADTQYF. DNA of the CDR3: TGTGCCAGCAGCTTCAAAAGCGGGGCACCGGCAGATACGCAGTATTTT. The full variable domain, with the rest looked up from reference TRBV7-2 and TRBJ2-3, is GAGVSQSPSNKVTEKGKDVELRCDPISGHTALYWYRQSLGQGLEFLIYFQGNSAPDKSGLPSDRFSAERTGGSVSTLTIQRTQQEDSAVYLCASSFKSGAPADTQYFGPGTRLTVL.

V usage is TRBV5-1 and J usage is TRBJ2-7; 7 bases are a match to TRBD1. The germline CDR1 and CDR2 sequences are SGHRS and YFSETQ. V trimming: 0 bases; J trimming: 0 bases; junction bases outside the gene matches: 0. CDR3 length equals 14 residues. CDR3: CASSLEGASYEQYF. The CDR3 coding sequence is TGCGCCAGCAGCTTGGAGGGGGCCTCCTACGAGCAGTACTTC.

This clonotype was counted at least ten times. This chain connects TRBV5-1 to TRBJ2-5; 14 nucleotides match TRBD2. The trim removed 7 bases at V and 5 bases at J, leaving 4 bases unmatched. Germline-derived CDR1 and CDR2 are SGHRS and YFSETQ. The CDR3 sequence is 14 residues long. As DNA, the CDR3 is TGCGCCAGCGGACTAGCGGGGGGCCAGGAGACCCAGTACTTC. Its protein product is CASGLAGGQETQYF. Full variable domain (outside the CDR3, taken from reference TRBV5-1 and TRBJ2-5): KAGVTQTPRYLIKTRGQQVTLSCSPISGHRSVSWYQQTPGQGLQFLFEYFSETQRNKGNFPGRFSGRQFSNSRSEMNVSTLELGDSALYLCASGLAGGQETQYFGPGTRLLVL.

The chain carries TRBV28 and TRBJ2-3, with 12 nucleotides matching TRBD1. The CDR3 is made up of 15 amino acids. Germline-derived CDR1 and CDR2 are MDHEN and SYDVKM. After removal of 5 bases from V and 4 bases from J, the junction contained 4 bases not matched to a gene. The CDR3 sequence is CASSGDRGLADTQYF. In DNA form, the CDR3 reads TGTGCCAGCAGTGGGGACAGGGGGCTCGCAGATACGCAGTATTTT.

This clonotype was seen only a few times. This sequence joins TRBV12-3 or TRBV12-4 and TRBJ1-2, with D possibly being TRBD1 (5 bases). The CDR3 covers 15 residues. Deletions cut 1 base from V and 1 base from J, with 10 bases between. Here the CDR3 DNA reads TGTGCCAGCAGTTTAGGGGAAGGGGTTAACTATGGCTACACCTTC. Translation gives CASSLGEGVNYGYTF.

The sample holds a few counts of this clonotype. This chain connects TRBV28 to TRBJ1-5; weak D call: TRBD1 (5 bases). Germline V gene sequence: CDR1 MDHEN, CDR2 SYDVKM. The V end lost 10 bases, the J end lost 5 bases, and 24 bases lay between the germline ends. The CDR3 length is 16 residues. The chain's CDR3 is CATQPTPGRTYQPQHF. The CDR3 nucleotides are TGTGCCACCCAACCGACCCCGGGACGGACATATCAGCCCCAGCATTTT.

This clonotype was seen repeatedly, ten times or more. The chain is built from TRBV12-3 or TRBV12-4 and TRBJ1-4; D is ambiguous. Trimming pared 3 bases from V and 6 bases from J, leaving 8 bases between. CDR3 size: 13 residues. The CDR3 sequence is CASSFRRYEKLFF. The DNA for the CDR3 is TGTGCCAGCAGTTTTAGGAGATATGAAAAACTGTTTTTT.

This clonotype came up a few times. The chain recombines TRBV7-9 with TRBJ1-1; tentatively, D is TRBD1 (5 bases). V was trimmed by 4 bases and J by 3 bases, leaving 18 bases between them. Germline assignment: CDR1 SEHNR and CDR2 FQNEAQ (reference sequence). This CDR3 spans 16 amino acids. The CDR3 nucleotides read TGTGCCAGCAGCTCCGGGAGGCGGGACCTCCACACTGAAGCTTTCTTT. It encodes CASSSGRRDLHTEAFF.

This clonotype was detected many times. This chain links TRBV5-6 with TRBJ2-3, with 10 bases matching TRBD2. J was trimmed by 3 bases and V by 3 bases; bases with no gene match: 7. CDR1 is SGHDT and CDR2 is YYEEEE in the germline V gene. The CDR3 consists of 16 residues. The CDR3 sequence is CASSSKRGGLTDTQYF. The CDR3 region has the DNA TGTGCCAGCAGCTCGAAGCGGGGGGGCCTGACAGATACGCAGTATTTT.

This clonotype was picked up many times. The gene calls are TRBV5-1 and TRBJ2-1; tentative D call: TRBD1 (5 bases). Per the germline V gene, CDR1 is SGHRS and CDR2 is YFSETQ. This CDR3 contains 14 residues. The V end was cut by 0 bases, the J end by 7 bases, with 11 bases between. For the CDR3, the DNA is TGCGCCAGCAGCTTGGGGCAGGGCCGTAATGAGCAGTTCTTC. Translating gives CASSLGQGRNEQFF. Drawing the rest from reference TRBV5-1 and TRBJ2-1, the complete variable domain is KAGVTQTPRYLIKTRGQQVTLSCSPISGHRSVSWYQQTPGQGLQFLFEYFSETQRNKGNFPGRFSGRQFSNSRSEMNVSTLELGDSALYLCASSLGQGRNEQFFGPGTRLTVL.

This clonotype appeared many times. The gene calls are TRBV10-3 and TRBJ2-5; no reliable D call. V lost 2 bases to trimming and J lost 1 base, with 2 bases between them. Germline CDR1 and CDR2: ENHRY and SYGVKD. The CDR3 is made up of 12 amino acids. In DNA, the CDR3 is TGTGCCATCAGTGAGCCCCAAGAGACCCAGTACTTC. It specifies CAISEPQETQYF.

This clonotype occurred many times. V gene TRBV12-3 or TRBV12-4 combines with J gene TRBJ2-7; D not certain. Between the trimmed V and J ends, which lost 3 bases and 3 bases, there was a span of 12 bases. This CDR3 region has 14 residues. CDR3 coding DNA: TGTGCCAGCAGTTTGCCCCTTGGGCACTACGAGCAGTACTTC. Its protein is CASSLPLGHYEQYF.

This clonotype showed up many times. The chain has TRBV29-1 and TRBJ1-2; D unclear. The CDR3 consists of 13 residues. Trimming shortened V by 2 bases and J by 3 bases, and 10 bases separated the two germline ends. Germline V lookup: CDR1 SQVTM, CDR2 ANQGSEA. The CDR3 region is CSVERVEDYGYTF. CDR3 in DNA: TGCAGCGTTGAAAGGGTGGAGGACTATGGCTACACCTTC.

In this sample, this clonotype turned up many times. Here the CDR3 DNA reads TGTGCCAGCAGTTTACAAACAGGGGCCTACGAGCAGTACGTC. This translates into CASSLQTGAYEQYV. This chain connects TRBV28 to TRBJ2-7; 7 bases are a match to TRBD1. The CDR3 has 14 amino acids. Germline V gene sequence: CDR1 MDHEN, CDR2 SYDVKM. Trimming took 2 bases from V and 2 from J; bases not matched to a gene: 3.

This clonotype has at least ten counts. For the CDR3, the DNA is TGTGCCACAGGGGAAGGGGGGGGCTTAAATGAGCAGTTCTTC. This translates into CATGEGGGLNEQFF. V and J are TRBV13 and TRBJ2-1; maybe TRBD2 (7 bases). V was shortened by 10 bases and J by 7 bases, with 20 bases between the two germline ends. Germline CDR1 PRHDT, CDR2 FYEKMQ (reference sequence). The CDR3 extends over 14 amino acids.

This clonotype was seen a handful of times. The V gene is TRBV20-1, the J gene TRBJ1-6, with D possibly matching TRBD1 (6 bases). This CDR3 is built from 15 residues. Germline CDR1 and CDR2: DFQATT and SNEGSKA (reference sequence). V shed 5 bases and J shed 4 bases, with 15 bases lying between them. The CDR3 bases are TGCAGTGCTCCCCTGGGGGGCCATTATAATTCACCCCTCCACTTT. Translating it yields CSAPLGGHYNSPLHF.

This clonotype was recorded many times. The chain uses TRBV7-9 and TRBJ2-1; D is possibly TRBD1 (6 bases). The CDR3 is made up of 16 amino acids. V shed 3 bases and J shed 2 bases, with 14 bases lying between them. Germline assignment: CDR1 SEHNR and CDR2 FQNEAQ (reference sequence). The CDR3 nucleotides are TGTGCCAGCAGCTTGCCAGGCCAGGGGACCTACAATGAGCAGTTCTTC. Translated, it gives CASSLPGQGTYNEQFF.

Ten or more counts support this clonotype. CDR3 sequence reads: CSAGQVPNYGYTF. The CDR3 DNA sequence: TGCAGTGCTGGACAGGTTCCCAACTATGGCTACACCTTC. This chain links TRBV20-1 with TRBJ1-2, with 7 bases lining up with TRBD1. V shed 5 bases, J shed 2 bases, and the junction held 5 bases outside the gene matches. The CDR3 is made up of 13 amino acids. Germline V gives CDR1 DFQATT, CDR2 SNEGSKA (reference sequence).